The 16 T cell receptor beta chains below were found in one sample sequenced in a study of OX40 agonist ivuxolimab in advanced cancers. Profiling relied on immunoSEQ multiplex PCR, and the TCRdb table lists in-frame clones only, not all of them. The table lists tens of thousands of clones, 84% of them singletons. Source: CD4+ or CD8+ T cells sorted from blood, taken in a trial of the OX40 agonist ivuxolimab. These receptors were obtained from an adult with an advanced solid tumor such as melanoma, head and neck, liver or kidney cancer.

The table lists this clone with a few counts. The junction differs from germline at one of its ends, possibly a read error. This chain uses TRBV7-7 with TRBJ2-2, with D maybe TRBD2 (6 bases). Per germline, CDR1 SSHAT and CDR2 FNYEAQ (reference sequence). This CDR3 has 13 residues. The DNA for the CDR3 is TGTGCTAGCAGCCCAGGAGGGAGCGGGGAGCTGTTTTTT. Its protein product is CASSPGGSGELFF.

The chain recombines TRBV29-1 with TRBJ2-7; D is undetermined. The germline V gene has CDR1 SQVTM and CDR2 ANQGSEA. There are 16 residues in the CDR3. Trimming left V 7 bases short and J 5 bases short, with 27 bases between. CDR3 loop: CSAEGIGDGVFNEQYF. CDR3 nucleotides: TGCAGCGCCGAAGGGATCGGTGATGGGGTTTTTAACGAGCAGTACTTC.

The V and J genes are TRBV7-9 and TRBJ2-3, with TRBD2 identical over 8 bases. The V and J ends lost 3 bases and 6 bases, in that order; junction bases with no gene match: 14. The CDR3 totals 17 residues. Germline CDR1 and CDR2: SEHNR and FQNEAQ (reference sequence). Here the CDR3 DNA reads TGTGCCAGCAGCTTTTACGCGGGGGGCGGGCTGTGGGATACGCAGTATTTT. Translating gives CASSFYAGGGLWDTQYF.

This clone was detected only once. J is TRBJ2-4 and V is TRBV15; D is uncertain. CDR3 size: 12 residues. The germline V gene has CDR1 LNHNV and CDR2 YYDKDF (reference sequence). V was shortened by 2 bases and J by 6 bases, with 5 bases between the two germline ends. The CDR3 DNA reads TGTGCCACCAGCAGAATCGGAAACATTCAGTACTTC. Encoded protein: CATSRIGNIQYF.

V is TRBV7-9 and J is TRBJ2-3; D unclear. The CDR3 loop spans 12 amino acids. The germline V gene encodes CDR1 SEHNR and CDR2 FQNEAQ (reference sequence). CDR3 amino acids: CTVAVHTDTQYF. In DNA form, the CDR3 reads TGTACTGTGGCAGTTCACACAGATACGCAGTATTTT.

The chain links TRBV10-2 to TRBJ2-1; no clear D gene. V shed 4 bases and J shed 0 bases, with 16 bases lying between them. Per the germline V gene, CDR1 is WSHSY and CDR2 is SAAADI. The CDR3 runs to 17 residues. In DNA, the CDR3 is TGCGCCAGCAGTGGATTTCACGACGAGAACTCCTACAATGAGCAGTTCTTC. Its protein is CASSGFHDENSYNEQFF.

The rearrangement uses TRBV4-1 and TRBJ1-5; D unclear. Per germline, CDR1 MGHRA and CDR2 YSYEKL. CDR3 size: 15 residues. V was clipped by 2 bases and J by 0 bases, with 8 bases between them. CDR3 in DNA: TGCGCCAGCAGCCAACACACGGATAGCAATCAGCCCCAGCATTTT. This codes for CASSQHTDSNQPQHF.

The DNA of the CDR3 is TGTGCCAGCAGTGGGCCGGGACAGGATCCCTACGAGCAGTACTTC. Translating it yields CASSGPGQDPYEQYF. V and J are TRBV5-6 and TRBJ2-7; 8 bases align to TRBD1. V was pared by 5 bases and J by 2 bases, with 9 bases of the junction left unmatched. CDR1 is SGHDT, CDR2 YYEEEE, per germline. The CDR3 is 15 residues long.

V usage is TRBV10-3 and J usage is TRBJ2-5; perhaps TRBD1 as D (6 bases). Germline CDR1 is ENHRY and CDR2 is SYGVKD. The CDR3 spans 15 residues. The V end was cut by 2 bases, the J end by 1 base, with 11 bases between. CDR3 DNA: TGTGCCATCAGTGAGACTGGACAGACCCAAGAGACCCAGTACTTC. This gives the protein CAISETGQTQETQYF.

The chain combines TRBV14 with TRBJ1-4; 7 bases are shared with TRBD1. The V gene's germline CDR1 is SGHDN and CDR2 FVKESK. The J segment lost 2 bases and the V segment lost 1 base, leaving 1 base of the junction unmatched. The CDR3 is 15 amino acids. CDR3 loop: CASSQARGTNEKLFF. CDR3 DNA sequence: TGTGCCAGCAGCCAAGCCAGGGGGACTAATGAAAAACTGTTTTTT.

The chain employs TRBV5-1 and TRBJ1-1, with TRBD1 matching 11 bases. J was trimmed by 0 bases and V by 3 bases; bases with no gene match: 4. The CDR3 spans 16 residues. Germline V gene data show CDR1 as SGHRS and CDR2 as YFSETQ. In DNA form, the CDR3 reads TGCGCCAGCAGCTCCGGGACAGGGGGTATGAACACTGAAGCTTTCTTT. Translating gives CASSSGTGGMNTEAFF.

This chain links TRBV4-3 with TRBJ1-1; D call uncertain. CDR1 and CDR2 from the germline V gene are LGHNA and YSLEER. Trimming stripped 1 base from V and 6 bases from J, with 12 bases between. The CDR3 covers 14 residues. The CDR3 DNA reads TGCGCCAGCAGCCAAGGCGGAATAGACCCTGAAGCTTTCTTT. Its translation is CASSQGGIDPEAFF.

The chain employs TRBV6-5 and TRBJ1-2, with 8 nucleotides matching TRBD1. Germline-derived CDR1 and CDR2 are MNHEY and SVGAGI. This CDR3 contains 15 residues. V lost 6 bases, J lost 3 bases, and 9 bases stayed unmatched. As DNA, the CDR3 is TGTGCCAGCAGCCGGGTCGGGACAGGCGACTATGGCTACACCTTC. Its translation: CASSRVGTGDYGYTF.

This clone was counted a few times. DNA of the CDR3: TGTGCCAGCAGTTTGGGGCTTAGCAATCAGCCCCAGCATTTT. This gives the protein CASSLGLSNQPQHF. The chain uses TRBV27 and TRBJ1-5; the D gene is possibly TRBD1 (5 bases). The CDR3 totals 14 residues. Germline V gives CDR1 MNHEY, CDR2 SMNVEV (reference sequence). V lost 3 bases and J lost 0, with 6 bases in between.

The chain employs TRBV7-9 and TRBJ2-1; no firm D call. The CDR3 totals 14 residues. Germline assignment: CDR1 SEHNR and CDR2 FQNEAQ (reference sequence). V was trimmed by 1 base and J by 2 bases, leaving 6 bases between them. As DNA, the CDR3 is TGTGCCAGCAGCTTAGGGCGGACCTACAATGAGCAGTTCTTC. Its protein is CASSLGRTYNEQFF.

CDR3 coding DNA: TGTGCCAGCAGCCTCCGGGGGGGCTCGGACTATGGCTACACCTTC. It is translated as CASSLRGGSDYGYTF. The rearrangement links TRBV28 to TRBJ1-2; D possibly corresponds to TRBD1 (6 bases). This CDR3 contains 15 residues. V lost 6 bases and J 3 bases, leaving 17 bases between the germline ends. The V gene's germline CDR1 is MDHEN and CDR2 SYDVKM.